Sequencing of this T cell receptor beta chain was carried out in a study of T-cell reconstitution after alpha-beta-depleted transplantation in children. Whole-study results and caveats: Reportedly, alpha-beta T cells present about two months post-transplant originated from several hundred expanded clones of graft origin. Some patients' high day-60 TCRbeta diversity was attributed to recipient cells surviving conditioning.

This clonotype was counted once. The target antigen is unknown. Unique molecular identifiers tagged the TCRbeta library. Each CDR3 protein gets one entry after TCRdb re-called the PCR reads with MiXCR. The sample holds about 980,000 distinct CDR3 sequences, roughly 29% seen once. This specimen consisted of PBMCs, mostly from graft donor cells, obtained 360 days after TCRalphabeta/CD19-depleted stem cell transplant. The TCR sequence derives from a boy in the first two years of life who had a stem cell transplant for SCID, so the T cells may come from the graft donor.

The CDR3 protein is CSARIAGGRGEQFF. The CDR3 nucleotides read TGCAGTGCTCGCATAGCGGGGGGGCGTGGTGAGCAGTTCTTC. V is TRBV20-1 and J is TRBJ2-1; 11 bases are a match to TRBD2. The V segment lost 5 bases and the J segment 9 bases; nucleotides outside the gene matches: 9. Germline V gene lookup returns CDR1 DFQATT and CDR2 SNEGSKA (reference sequence). The CDR3 sequence is 14 residues long.